One sample yielded the 21 T cell receptor beta chains listed below, sequenced in a study of control samples from healthy donors and cancer patients. TCRdb keeps only in-frame clones here, not all; method: immunoSEQ multiplex PCR. The data hold about 99,000 clones, with approximately 90% observed a single time. Sequencing input: PBMCs. Receptors originate from a man in his 60s with lung cancer.

The V gene is TRBV29-1, the J gene TRBJ2-5; tentatively, D is TRBD1 or TRBD2 (5 bases each). The CDR3 spans 14 residues. Between the trimmed V and J ends, which lost 3 bases and 4 bases, there was a span of 15 bases. CDR1 is SQVTM, CDR2 ANQGSEA, per germline. The CDR3, as DNA: TGCAGCGTTGACGGGCTAGCTGGGGGAGAGACCCAGTACTTC. Translation gives CSVDGLAGGETQYF.

The sample holds a few counts of this clone. The chain employs TRBV7-9 and TRBJ2-2; weak D call: TRBD2 (7 bases). Trimming took 3 bases from V and 4 from J, leaving 15 bases between them. The CDR3 runs to 16 residues. Germline V CDR1 and CDR2: SEHNR, FQNEAQ (reference sequence). The CDR3 DNA reads TGTGCCAGCAGCTTCGGCGGGGGCCGAGGCACCGGGGAGCTGTTTTTT. It translates to CASSFGGGRGTGELFF.

V gene TRBV12-5 combines with J gene TRBJ2-4; D uncertain. Trimming removed 5 bases at V and 3 bases at J, with 14 bases between. The CDR3 totals 15 residues. Germline lookup yields CDR1 LGHNT and CDR2 FRNRAP. CDR3 region: CASGPSDLGKNIQYF. CDR3 coding DNA: TGTGCTAGTGGTCCATCAGACCTGGGCAAAAACATTCAGTACTTC.

This chain connects TRBV29-1 to TRBJ1-2; possibly TRBD1 for D (6 bases). This CDR3 region has 12 residues. Trimming stripped 3 bases from V and 2 bases from J, with 7 bases between. In germline, CDR1 is SQVTM, CDR2 ANQGSEA. CDR3 loop: CSVEQGNYGYTF. CDR3 DNA sequence: TGCAGCGTTGAGCAGGGGAACTATGGCTACACCTTC.

This clone was recorded many times. This chain connects TRBV18 to TRBJ1-4; D possibly corresponds to TRBD1 (5 bases). V lost 6 bases to trimming and J lost 0 bases, with 11 bases between them. Germline V gene data show CDR1 as KGHSH and CDR2 as LQKENI. The CDR3 has 15 residues. CDR3 sequence: CASSPQGATNEKLFF. The CDR3 nucleotides are TGTGCCAGCTCCCCGCAGGGCGCAACTAATGAAAAACTGTTTTTT.

The chain employs TRBV18 and TRBJ2-3; weak D call: TRBD1 (6 bases). The CDR3 has 17 amino acids. The germline CDR1 and CDR2 sequences are KGHSH and LQKENI. Trimming cost V 3 bases and J 3 bases, with 19 bases left between them. The CDR3 region is CASSPQDRQVRTDTQYF. The CDR3, as DNA: TGTGCCAGCTCACCTCAAGACAGGCAAGTACGGACAGATACGCAGTATTTT. The full variable domain, rest sourced from reference TRBV18 and TRBJ2-3, is NAGVMQNPRHLVRRRGQEARLRCSPMKGHSHVYWYRQLPEEGLKFMVYLQKENIIDESGMPKERFSAEFPKEGPSILRIQQVVRGDSAAYFCASSPQDRQVRTDTQYFGPGTRLTVL.

This clone has just one count. The chain joins TRBV5-1 to TRBJ1-6, with 7 bases that match TRBD1. In germline, CDR1 is SGHRS, CDR2 YFSETQ. The CDR3 spans 16 residues. V trimming: 1 base; J trimming: 3 bases; junction bases outside the gene matches: 4. CDR3 amino acids: CASSLKGQNYNSPLHF. The CDR3 nucleotides read TGCGCCAGCAGCTTGAAGGGACAGAACTATAATTCACCCCTCCACTTT.

The chain is built from TRBV2 and TRBJ2-1; 7 positions agree with TRBD1. CDR3 size: 12 residues. J was trimmed by 6 bases and V by 7 bases; bases with no gene match: 3. CDR1 SNHLY and CDR2 FYNNEI come from the germline V gene. The CDR3 nucleotides read TGTGCCAGCAATAGACAGGGCAATGAGCAGTTCTTC. Amino acids: CASNRQGNEQFF.

This CDR3 is CASSYSKTTLLDTQYF. CDR3 sequence (DNA): TGTGCCAGCAGTTACTCGAAGACGACCCTCCTAGATACGCAGTATTTT. The chain couples TRBV6-6 to TRBJ2-3; D gene unclear. The CDR3 is 16 amino acids. Per the germline V gene, CDR1 is MNHNY and CDR2 is SVGAGI (reference sequence). V shed 0 bases and J shed 5 bases, with 15 bases lying between them.

The chain combines TRBV24-1 with TRBJ1-5, with D hard to call. V was trimmed by 3 bases and J by 0 bases, leaving 8 bases between them. The CDR3 extends over 15 amino acids. Germline V gives CDR1 KGHDR, CDR2 SFDVKD. CDR3 sequence: CATSDPTDSNQPQHF. The CDR3 nucleotides are TGTGCCACCAGTGATCCGACGGATAGCAATCAGCCCCAGCATTTT.

The V gene is TRBV18, the J gene TRBJ2-3; no definite D call. CDR1 KGHSH and CDR2 LQKENI come from the germline V gene. There are 13 residues in the CDR3. Trimming removed 6 bases at V and 6 bases at J, with 13 bases between. The CDR3 bases are TGTGCCAGCTCCCGCGACGATGCCGATACGCAGTATTTT. It codes for CASSRDDADTQYF.

The V call is TRBV6-5, the J call TRBJ1-1; tentatively, D is TRBD1 (5 bases). Per germline, CDR1 MNHEY and CDR2 SVGAGI. This CDR3 is built from 15 residues. Trimming pared 4 bases from V and 2 bases from J, leaving 14 bases between. The CDR3 here is CASSSQGRVNTEAFF. In nucleotides, the CDR3 is TGTGCCAGCAGTTCCCAGGGCAGGGTAAACACTGAAGCTTTCTTT.

The chain is built from TRBV30 and TRBJ1-2, with D uncertain. The V gene's germline CDR1 is GTSNPN and CDR2 SVGIG (reference sequence). V lost 4 bases to trimming and J lost 4 bases, with 13 bases between them. The CDR3 consists of 13 residues. The CDR3 coding sequence is TGTGCCTGGACGGAGGGTTTTCTCTATGGCTACACCTTC. Translation gives CAWTEGFLYGYTF.

The chain carries TRBV3-1 (or the pseudogene TRBV3-2) and TRBJ2-1; D ambiguous. Germline V gene sequence: CDR1 LGHDT, CDR2 YNNKEL (reference sequence). The CDR3 consists of 11 residues. V shed 3 bases and J shed 10 bases, with 7 bases lying between them. The CDR3 protein is CASSHLREQFF. The DNA for the CDR3 is TGTGCCAGCAGCCACCTCCGAGAGCAGTTCTTC.

This clone has just one count. The gene calls are TRBV24-1 and TRBJ2-6, with 12 bases identical to TRBD1. J was trimmed by 1 base and V by 4 bases; bases with no gene match: 4. This CDR3 region has 18 residues. Looked up from germline, CDR1 is KGHDR and CDR2 is SFDVKD. The CDR3 spells CATSDQGQGASGANVLTF. The CDR3 coding sequence is TGTGCCACCAGTGACCAGGGACAGGGGGCTTCTGGGGCCAACGTCCTGACTTTC.

This sequence joins TRBV6-2 or TRBV6-3 and TRBJ1-2; a possible D gene is TRBD1 (5 bases). Germline loops: CDR1 MNHEY, CDR2 SVGEGT. The CDR3 runs 13 residues. Trimming removed 3 bases from V and 5 bases from J, with 10 bases in between. Here the CDR3 reads CASSYFGGYGYTF. The CDR3 nucleotides read TGTGCCAGCAGTTATTTCGGGGGATATGGCTACACCTTC.

The count of this clone is one. The CDR3 nucleotides are TGTGCCAGCAGCCCCCAAGGGCCCGTGAGTAATGCTGGGGCCAACGTCCTGACTTTC. Translation: CASSPQGPVSNAGANVLTF. This chain joins TRBV9 and TRBJ2-6, with no clear D. This CDR3 spans 19 amino acids. The ends were cut back, 4 bases at V and 2 bases at J, with 22 bases in the middle. Germline V gene data show CDR1 as SGDLS and CDR2 as YYNGEE.

V gene TRBV3-1 (or the pseudogene TRBV3-2) combines with J gene TRBJ1-2; D call uncertain. Germline values: CDR1 LGHDT, CDR2 YNNKEL (reference sequence). The CDR3 is 12 amino acids. Trimming took off 1 base at V and 4 bases at J, with 4 bases between the two ends. In DNA form, the CDR3 reads TGTGCCAGCAGCCAAGCGGGCTATGGCTACACCTTC. Its protein product is CASSQAGYGYTF.

This chain connects TRBV11-2 to TRBJ2-3; 9 bases agree with TRBD1. The CDR3 is made up of 19 amino acids. Germline CDR1 and CDR2: SGHAT and FQNNGV. With 1 base clipped from V and 0 bases from J, the junction kept 11 bases outside the gene matches. The CDR3: CASSLALTGGLPSTDTQYF. Here the CDR3 DNA reads TGTGCCAGCAGCTTAGCCCTAACAGGGGGCCTACCTAGCACAGATACGCAGTATTTT.

V gene TRBV7-3 combines with J gene TRBJ2-5, with D possibly called TRBD1 or TRBD2 (6 bases each). Trimming left V 2 bases short and J 1 base short, with 11 bases between. This CDR3 contains 15 residues. Germline V lookup: CDR1 SGHTA, CDR2 FQGTGA. The CDR3 region is CASSLFGGGQETQYF. CDR3 sequence (DNA): TGTGCCAGCAGCTTATTTGGAGGGGGCCAAGAGACCCAGTACTTC.

The V and J genes are TRBV27 and TRBJ1-4; 11 nucleotides agree with TRBD1. The CDR3 consists of 15 residues. The trim removed 3 bases at V and 8 bases at J, leaving 5 bases unmatched. Germline CDR1 and CDR2: MNHEY and SMNVEV (reference sequence). DNA for the CDR3: TGTGCCAGCAGTTTTGGACAGGGGGCAGGGGAAAAACTGTTTTTT. This translates into CASSFGQGAGEKLFF.